The clone carrying this T cell receptor beta chain was detected a few times. Antigen: not known. This entry belongs to a study of identical twins. General study results and limits: Within twin pairs, the out-of-frame alpha sequences they shared showed excess low generation probability.

Unique molecular identifiers were in the cDNA, with template-switch universal primer binding. Using its own MiXCR run on the 5' RACE reads, TCRdb lists one record per CDR3 protein. The table shows around 490,000 distinct CDR3 sequences, with under 25% occurring only once. The CDR3 has 14 amino acids. The V gene end was trimmed by 5 bases and the J gene end by 5 bases; junction bases not matched to a gene: 7. Another study also made use of these data, one on yellow fever vaccine responses in identical twins.

The chain is built from TRBV12-3 or TRBV12-4 and TRBJ1-1, with 8 bases identical to TRBD1. This sequence originates from a woman between 18 and 29 years old in good health. The sequenced material came from CD4+ T cells sorted from blood. The CDR3 coding sequence is TGTGCCAGCAGTCCAGGGACAGGCTGGACTGAAGCTTTCTTT. Its translation: CASSPGTGWTEAFF.